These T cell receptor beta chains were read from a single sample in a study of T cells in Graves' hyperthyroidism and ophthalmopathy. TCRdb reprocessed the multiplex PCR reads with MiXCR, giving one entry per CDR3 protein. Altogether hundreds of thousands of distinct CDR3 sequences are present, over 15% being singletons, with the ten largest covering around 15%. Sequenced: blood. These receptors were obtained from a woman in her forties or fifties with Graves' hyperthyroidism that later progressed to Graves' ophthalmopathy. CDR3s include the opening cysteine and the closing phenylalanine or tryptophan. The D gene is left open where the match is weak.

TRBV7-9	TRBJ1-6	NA	CASSFPGSNSPLHF
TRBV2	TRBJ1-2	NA	CASSVQAYGYTF
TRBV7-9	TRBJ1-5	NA	CASSQLGSNQPQHF
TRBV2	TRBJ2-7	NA	CASSGTSWGAYEQYF
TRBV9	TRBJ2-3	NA	CASSVARGPGRTDTQYF
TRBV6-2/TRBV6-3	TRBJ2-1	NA	CASNPVRPNEQFF
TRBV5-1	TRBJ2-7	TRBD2	CASTRDRLADSYEQYF
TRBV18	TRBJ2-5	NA	CASSPAGNGETQYF
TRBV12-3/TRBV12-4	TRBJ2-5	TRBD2	CASSLELAGGRETQYF
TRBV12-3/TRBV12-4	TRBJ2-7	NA	CASSLDVCGTYEQYF
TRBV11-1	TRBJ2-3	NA	CVSSLGADTQYF
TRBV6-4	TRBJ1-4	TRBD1	CASSDSDRENEKLFF
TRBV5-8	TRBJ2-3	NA	CASSVLARTDTQYF
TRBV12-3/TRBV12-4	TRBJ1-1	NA	CASSLQMNTEAFF
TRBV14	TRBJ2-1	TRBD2	CASSPRLAGGGYEQFF
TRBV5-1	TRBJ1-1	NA	CASSFSTEIMNTEAFF
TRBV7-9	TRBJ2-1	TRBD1	CASSGTGTGAYNEQFF
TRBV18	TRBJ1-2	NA	CASSPPESSYGYTF
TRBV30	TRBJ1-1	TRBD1	CAWRKRDRRYTEAFF
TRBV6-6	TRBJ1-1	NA	CASSYGATDLNTEAFF
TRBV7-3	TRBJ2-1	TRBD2	CASSLSLAGSYNEQFF
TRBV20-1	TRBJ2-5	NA	CSARGDSGRETQYF
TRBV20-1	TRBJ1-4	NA	CSARDWKEGLNEKLFF
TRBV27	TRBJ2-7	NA	CASSSPVSSYEQYF
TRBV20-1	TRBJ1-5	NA	CSARDQDGYSNQPQHF
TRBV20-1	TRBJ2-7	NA	CSARDPGAGEQYF
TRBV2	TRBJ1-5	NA	CASRMEGGLGNQPQHF
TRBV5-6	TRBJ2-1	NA	CASSSDLGNEQFF